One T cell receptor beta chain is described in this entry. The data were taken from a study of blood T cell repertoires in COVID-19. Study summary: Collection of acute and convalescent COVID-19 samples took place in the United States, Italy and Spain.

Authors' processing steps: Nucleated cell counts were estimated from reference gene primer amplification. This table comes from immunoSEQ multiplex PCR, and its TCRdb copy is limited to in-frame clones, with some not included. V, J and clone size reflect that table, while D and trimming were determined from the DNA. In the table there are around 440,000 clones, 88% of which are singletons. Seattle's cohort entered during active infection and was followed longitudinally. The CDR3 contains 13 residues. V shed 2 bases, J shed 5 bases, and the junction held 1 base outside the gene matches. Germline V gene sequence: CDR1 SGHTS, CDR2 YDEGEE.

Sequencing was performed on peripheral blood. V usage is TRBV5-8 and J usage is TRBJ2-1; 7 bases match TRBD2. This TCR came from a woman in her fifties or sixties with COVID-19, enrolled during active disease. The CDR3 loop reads CASSFGGNNEQFF. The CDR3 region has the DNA TGTGCCAGCAGCTTCGGGGGGAACAATGAGCAGTTCTTC.